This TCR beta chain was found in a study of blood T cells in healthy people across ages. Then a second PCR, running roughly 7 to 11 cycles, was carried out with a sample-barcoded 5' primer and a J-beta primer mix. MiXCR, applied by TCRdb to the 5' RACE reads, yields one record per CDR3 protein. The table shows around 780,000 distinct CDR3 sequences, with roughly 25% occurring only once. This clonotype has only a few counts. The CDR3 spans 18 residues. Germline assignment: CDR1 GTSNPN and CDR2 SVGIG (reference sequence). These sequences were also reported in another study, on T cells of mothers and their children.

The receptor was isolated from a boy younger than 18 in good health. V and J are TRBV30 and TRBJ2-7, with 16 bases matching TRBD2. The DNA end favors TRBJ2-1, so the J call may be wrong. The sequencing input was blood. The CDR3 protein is CAWSSGTSGGAWYNEQFF. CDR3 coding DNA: TGTGCCTGGAGTTCCGGGACTAGCGGGGGGGCCTGGTACAATGAGCAGTTCTTC.